These T cell receptor beta chains were read from a single sample in a study of regulatory T cells in long-lasting Graves disease. Each CDR3 protein gets one entry after TCRdb re-called the multiplex PCR reads with MiXCR. The sample lists approximately 350,000 distinct CDR3 sequences, roughly 25% occurring once. The source was peripheral blood mononuclear cells (PBMCs), collected when the disease was refractory, from a patient treated with antithyroid drugs. These receptors were collected from a woman in her thirties or forties with Graves disease. CDR3s include the opening cysteine and the closing phenylalanine or tryptophan. Each record gives: V gene, clone size, J gene, D gene, CDR3 DNA, CDR3 protein. A D gene is named only where the DNA matches it firmly. Clone sizes are given selectively: once, few, many, or a class where the clone is expanded.

>TRBV29-1|many|TRBJ2-7|TRBD1
TGCAGCGTTGAAGGACAGGGGGCAGGGTACGAGCAGTACTTC
CSVEGQGAGYEQYF
>TRBV7-9|.|TRBJ1-4|.
TGTGCCAGCAGCTTACAGGTGGCAACTAATGAAAAACTGTTTTTT
CASSLQVATNEKLFF
>TRBV19|.|TRBJ2-7|TRBD2
TGTGCCAGTACCGAAGAAGGACTAGCGGGAGGACAGCAGTACTTC
CASTEEGLAGGQQYF
>TRBV28|.|TRBJ2-3|.
TGTGCCAGCAGTTCGCCCTCAGCGGGAGGACAGGGGATGCAGTATTTT
CASSSPSAGGQGMQYF
>TRBV20-1|.|TRBJ1-1|.
TGCAGTGCTAGAGAGAGATTCAGGGTAGCTTTCTTT
CSARERFRVAFF
>TRBV7-2|few|TRBJ2-5|.
TGTGCCAGCAGCTTATCGCGGTCCCAAGAGACCCAGTACTTC
CASSLSRSQETQYF
>TRBV20-1|few|TRBJ2-7|TRBD1
TGCAGTGCTAGATCCTCCGGGACAGTGACCGAGCAGTACTTC
CSARSSGTVTEQYF
>TRBV4-1|few|TRBJ1-2|.
TGCGCCAGCAGCCGAGAAGCTGAAAACTATGGCTACACCTTC
CASSREAENYGYTF
>TRBV20-1|.|TRBJ1-4|.
TGCAGTGCTAGACCGGGACCAGTTAATGAAAAACTGTTTTTT
CSARPGPVNEKLFF
>TRBV5-6|few|TRBJ2-7|.
TGTGCCAGCAGCTTGGACCTACCCATGTCCGAGCAGTACTTC
CASSLDLPMSEQYF
>TRBV6-1|few|TRBJ1-1|.
TGTGCCAGCAGTGGGCCGGGCCGCGACACTGAAGCTTTCTTT
CASSGPGRDTEAFF